Following are 15 T cell receptor beta chains from one sample sequenced in a study of T cell repertoires in cytomegalovirus infection (dated by TCRdb to about 2019). This sample was sequenced with an Illumina HiSeq 1500. Using fastp at Q25 and MiXCR, TCRdb reprocessed the public reads and kept productive beta chains. Each entry merges the rows of one CDR3 protein and shows their most common DNA and genes. The sample table records hundreds of thousands of distinct CDR3 sequences; roughly 36% of these occur just once. About 2.8% of the sample rests with the top ten. Source material: PBMCs. These receptors originate from a human donor in good health (CMV status not recorded). Some clones in this sample may be carry-over from other donors' samples.

In DNA form, the CDR3 reads TGTGCCAGCAGTTATCGGGGGGCGCGAACAGATACGCAGTATTTT. Amino acids: CASSYRGARTDTQYF. The rearrangement links TRBV6-6 to TRBJ2-3; a possible D gene is TRBD2 (7 bases). The germline CDR1 and CDR2 sequences are MNHNY and SVGAGI (reference sequence). Between the trimmed V and J ends, which lost 3 bases and 3 bases, there was a span of 13 bases. CDR3 length equals 15 residues.

This clonotype has a handful of counts. The genes are TRBV6-2 or TRBV6-3 and TRBJ2-1, with TRBD1 matching over 7 bases. This CDR3 region has 16 residues. V shed 3 bases, J shed 4 bases, and the junction held 9 bases outside the gene matches. Germline CDR1 MNHEY, CDR2 SVGEGT. For the CDR3, the DNA is TGTGCCAGCAGTTATGGGGTACAGGGGAATTACAATGAGCAGTTCTTC. Its protein is CASSYGVQGNYNEQFF.

This clonotype has only a few counts. The V gene is TRBV19, the J gene TRBJ1-5; a weak D match, TRBD1 (6 bases). The CDR3 sequence is 13 residues long. Germline V gene lookup returns CDR1 LNHDA and CDR2 SQIVND (reference sequence). Trimming removed 5 bases at V and 7 bases at J, with 12 bases between. CDR3 coding DNA: TGTGCCAGTAGTGGACAGATTATGCAGCCCCAGCATTTT. This encodes CASSGQIMQPQHF.

This clonotype was observed a handful of times. This chain joins TRBV6-5 and TRBJ2-3; D not certain. The CDR3 sequence is 14 residues long. Germline V gene sequence: CDR1 MNHEY, CDR2 SVGAGI. Trimming pared 2 bases from V and 2 bases from J, leaving 8 bases between. DNA of the CDR3: TGTGCCAGCAGTTACGGTGTCCCCACAGATACGCAGTATTTT. Encoded protein: CASSYGVPTDTQYF.

The gene calls are TRBV15 and TRBJ2-2; D may be TRBD1 or TRBD2 (5 bases each). Trimming pared 1 base from V and 6 bases from J, leaving 15 bases between. CDR3 length: 16 amino acids. The germline CDR1 and CDR2 sequences are LNHNV and YYDKDF (reference sequence). The CDR3 loop reads CATSRVPRDHPGELFF. CDR3 DNA: TGTGCCACCAGCAGAGTACCGAGGGACCACCCCGGGGAGCTGTTTTTT.

This sequence joins TRBV6-1 and TRBJ2-2; no firm D call. Trimming took 0 bases from V and 3 from J, leaving 5 bases between them. Germline CDR1 MNHNS, CDR2 SASEGT. The CDR3 sequence is 14 residues long. CDR3 bases: TGTGCCAGCAGTGAAGCGCCCGACACCGGGGAGCTGTTTTTT. The encoded protein is CASSEAPDTGELFF.

J is TRBJ2-3 and V is TRBV7-3, with D maybe TRBD1 (5 bases). V shed 0 bases and J shed 2 bases, with 9 bases lying between them. CDR1 and CDR2 from the germline V gene are SGHTA and FQGTGA. The CDR3 runs to 15 residues. The CDR3 DNA is TGTGCCAGCAGCTTAACAGGGGCACCCACAGATACGCAGTATTTT. Amino acids: CASSLTGAPTDTQYF.

This clonotype was seen a few times. The chain combines TRBV12-3 or TRBV12-4 with TRBJ1-2; D gene unclear. CDR3 length: 11 amino acids. Trimming cost V 3 bases and J 8 bases, with 7 bases left between them. The CDR3, as DNA: TGTGCCAGCAGTTTCGAGCGGGGCTACACCTTC. Its translation: CASSFERGYTF.

This clonotype was detected a few times. V usage is TRBV7-2 and J usage is TRBJ2-4; 8 positions match TRBD1. Germline V lookup: CDR1 SGHTA, CDR2 FQGNSA. This CDR3 region has 15 residues. After removal of 6 bases from V and 3 bases from J, the junction contained 7 bases not matched to a gene. CDR3 DNA: TGTGCCAGCAGATCTACAGGGGGTGACAAAAACATTCAGTACTTC. Translated: CASRSTGGDKNIQYF.

As regards this clonotype: At one end the junction does not follow the germline gene, possibly because of a read error. The chain uses TRBV15 and TRBJ1-4; possible D gene TRBD1, 5 bases. The CDR3 has 15 amino acids. The germline V gene has CDR1 LNHNV and CDR2 YYDKDF (reference sequence). This CDR3 is CSTSTEWGTNEKLFF. The CDR3 DNA sequence: TGTTCCACCAGCACCGAATGGGGGACTAATGAAAAACTGTTTTTT.

This chain links TRBV28 with TRBJ2-1, with D maybe TRBD2 (5 bases). The germline V gene encodes CDR1 MDHEN and CDR2 SYDVKM. The CDR3 runs 11 residues. Trimming cost V 10 bases and J 8 bases, with 12 bases left between them. The CDR3 spells CATILDYEQFF. CDR3 nucleotides: TGTGCCACCATACTAGACTATGAGCAGTTCTTC. The variable domain in full, completed from reference TRBV28 and TRBJ2-1, reads DVKVTQSSRYLVKRTGEKVFLECVQDMDHENMFWYRQDPGLGLRLIYFSYDVKMKEKGDIPEGYSVSREKKERFSLILESASTNQTSMYLCATILDYEQFFGPGTRLTVL.

V is TRBV7-8 and J is TRBJ2-5; TRBD2 matches 9 bases. V shed 3 bases, J shed 0 bases, and the junction held 8 bases outside the gene matches. This CDR3 has 17 amino acids. From germline, CDR1 is SGHVS and CDR2 FQNEAQ. CDR3 region: CASSFPLAGEYQETQYF. DNA of the CDR3: TGTGCCAGCAGCTTTCCCTTAGCGGGAGAATACCAAGAGACCCAGTACTTC.

This sequence joins TRBV6-8 and TRBJ1-5; D perhaps matches TRBD1 (5 bases). This CDR3 is built from 15 residues. V dropped 2 bases and J dropped 4 bases, with 12 bases sitting between them. Germline V gives CDR1 MNHGY, CDR2 SAAAGT. The CDR3 loop reads CASSYLGRVNQPQHF. The CDR3 nucleotides are TGTGCCAGCAGTTACCTAGGCAGGGTGAATCAGCCCCAGCATTTT.

This clonotype has only a few counts. The chain uses TRBV28 and TRBJ2-3; tentatively, D is TRBD1 or TRBD2 (5 bases each). Germline CDR1 is MDHEN and CDR2 is SYDVKM. The CDR3 totals 22 residues. V lost 2 bases, J lost 1 base, and 31 bases lay in between. For the CDR3, the DNA is TGTGCCAGCAGTTTAAGCTTGACTGCCGGGACGGCTATAAGCTCTGGCACAGATACGCAGTATTTT. Translating gives CASSLSLTAGTAISSGTDTQYF.

This clonotype was observed a few times. The chain joins TRBV28 to TRBJ1-2; unclear D gene. Between the trimmed V and J ends, which lost 2 bases and 8 bases, there was a span of 12 bases. This CDR3 has 13 amino acids. Germline V gives CDR1 MDHEN, CDR2 SYDVKM. Written as DNA, the CDR3 is TGTGCCAGCAGTTTAGCCTTTCGGGCCGGCTACACCTTC. Its translation: CASSLAFRAGYTF.